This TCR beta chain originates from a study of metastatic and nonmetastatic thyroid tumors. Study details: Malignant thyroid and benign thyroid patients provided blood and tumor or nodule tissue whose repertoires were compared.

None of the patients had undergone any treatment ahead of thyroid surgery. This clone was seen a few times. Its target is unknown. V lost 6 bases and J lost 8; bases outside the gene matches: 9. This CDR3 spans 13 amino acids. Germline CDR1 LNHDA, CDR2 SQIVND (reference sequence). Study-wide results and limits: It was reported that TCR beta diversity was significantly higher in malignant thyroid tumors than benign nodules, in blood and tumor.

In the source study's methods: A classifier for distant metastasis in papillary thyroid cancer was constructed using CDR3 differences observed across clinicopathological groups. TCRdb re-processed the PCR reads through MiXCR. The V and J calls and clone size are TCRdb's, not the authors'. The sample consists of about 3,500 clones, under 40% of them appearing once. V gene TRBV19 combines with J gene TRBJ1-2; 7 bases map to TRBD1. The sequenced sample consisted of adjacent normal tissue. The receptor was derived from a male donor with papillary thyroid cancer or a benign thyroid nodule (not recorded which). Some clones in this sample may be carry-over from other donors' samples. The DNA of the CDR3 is TGTGCCAGTAGCCACCGACAGGGTAACGGCTACACCTTC. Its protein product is CASSHRQGNGYTF.